This is a list of T cell receptor beta chains from one sample in a study of T cell responses to AZD1222 COVID-19 vaccine. TCRdb keeps only in-frame clones here, not all; method: immunoSEQ multiplex PCR. Seen here are 77,000 or so clones, roughly 90% observed once, and the top ten hold around 30%. The sequenced sample was peripheral blood, obtained 28 days after the second AZD1222 dose. The receptors stem from an adult who received the AZD1222 COVID-19 vaccine. The CDR3 runs from the conserved cysteine through the conserved F or W. Each record gives: J gene, V gene, CDR3 protein.

J: TRBJ2-1
V: TRBV5-1
CDR3: CASSLDNEQFF

J: TRBJ2-4
V: TRBV28
CDR3: CASSGEGLPQNIQYF

J: TRBJ2-7
V: TRBV7-9
CDR3: CASSLAHQGFNYEQYF

J: TRBJ1-1
V: TRBV5-1
CDR3: CASHGGQGARTEAFF

J: TRBJ2-7
V: TRBV6-5
CDR3: CASSYSWDTVTEQYF

J: TRBJ2-5
V: TRBV11-2
CDR3: CASSFKLAGGKKETQYF

J: TRBJ2-7
V: TRBV11-3
CDR3: CASSLRHGSYEQYF

J: TRBJ1-3
V: TRBV7-2
CDR3: CASSATGGTGNTIYF

J: TRBJ1-2
V: TRBV6-2/TRBV6-3
CDR3: CASSRDGRYGYTF

J: TRBJ1-2
V: TRBV28
CDR3: CASSLQQIGYTF

J: TRBJ1-5
V: TRBV18
CDR3: CASSPTTGNNQPQHF

J: TRBJ2-1
V: TRBV14
CDR3: CASSHLAGYYNEQFF

J: TRBJ1-6
V: TRBV6-5
CDR3: CASRWTAFEAPLHF

J: TRBJ1-5
V: TRBV6-5
CDR3: CASSRGGQPQHF

J: TRBJ2-7
V: TRBV19
CDR3: CASRTPGLVGEQYF

J: TRBJ2-5
V: TRBV7-9
CDR3: CASSLAASGRARETQYF

J: TRBJ1-1
V: TRBV9
CDR3: CASSARTGTEAFF

J: TRBJ2-5
V: TRBV4-1
CDR3: CASSHPGRGETQYF

J: TRBJ2-7
V: TRBV6-5
CDR3: CASSYFSGSKYEQYF

J: TRBJ2-5
V: TRBV5-1
CDR3: CASSLGAIQETQYF

J: TRBJ1-5
V: TRBV28
CDR3: CASSQMGVGQPQHF

J: TRBJ1-1
V: TRBV30
CDR3: CAWSVWGAQGLEAFF

J: TRBJ2-7
V: TRBV18
CDR3: CASSPGPEREQYF

J: TRBJ1-1
V: TRBV30
CDR3: CAWGGQPNTEAFF

J: TRBJ2-7
V: TRBV11-2
CDR3: CASSPTGTVTYEQYF

J: TRBJ2-5
V: TRBV24-1
CDR3: CATMSSLTQYF

J: TRBJ2-1
V: TRBV6-5
CDR3: CASRTLAGVALEQFF

J: TRBJ2-1
V: TRBV24-1
CDR3: CATSDSGPSSYNEQFF

J: TRBJ2-5
V: TRBV4-3
CDR3: CASSQDTGVETQYF